The TCR beta chain under discussion was sequenced for a study of T cells in severe cutaneous drug reactions (dated by TCRdb to about 2019). Looking at the study overall: Recruitment took place between the early 2010s and the late 2010s, drawing patients from Taiwan, Thailand and a European registry network. Only patients with a probable or definite SJS/TEN or DRESS diagnosis by RegiSCAR criteria were enrolled. Assignment of the culprit drug relied on both the Naranjo algorithm and the ALDEN drug causality algorithm. Blister fluids/cells, PBMC and other biological samples were taken from patients in the acute stage or the recovery stage. The study combined bulk TCR sequencing with single-cell sequencing, quantitative PCR validation, functional assays and transgenic mouse experiments. The libraries were made with iRepertoire multiplex PCR, and the authors referred to a comparison in which iRepertoire and 5' RACE methods, with or without UMI, captured abundant clonotypes to a similar degree. Findings and caveats that apply to the study as a whole: All seven CBZ-SJS/TEN blister samples contained a public TCRbeta CDR3 (mean around 15%), which was undetectable or scarce in tolerant-control and healthy-donor PBMC. The authors noted that whether the public TCR generalizes to SJS/TEN caused by other drugs still needs further study. A strong increase in TRBV12-4 usage was observed in CBZ-SJS/TEN patients, with averages of around 32% in blister cells and approximately 4.6% in PBMC.

The donors whose samples were sequenced had carbamazepine-induced Stevens-Johnson syndrome or toxic epidermal necrolysis (CBZ-SJS/TEN). Patients with drug-induced severe cutaneous adverse reactions had T cell receptor repertoires profiled by next-generation sequencing to look for drug-specific clonotypes. RNA was isolated either from blister cells of skin lesions or from peripheral blood mononuclear cells. For both bulk and single-cell sequencing, libraries were prepared with the iRepertoire multiplex PCR system using TCR subtype-specific primers. Multiplex PCR with primers aimed at the V, D and J gene regions produced the bulk TCR beta libraries. Approximately 85-500 ng of RNA per sample was used as input for bulk TCR library preparation. An Illumina MiSeq was used to sequence bulk TCR beta amplicons. From the authors' description of their analysis: Sample misassignments and low-quality sequencing reads were filtered out during quality control steps. The CDR3 was defined as the amino acids lying between the Y[YFLI]C motif of the V gene and the [FW]GXGT motif of the J segment. CDR3 clonotypes and TRBV and TRBJ gene assignments were based on the IMGT database. For each sample, TRBV expression was normalized against the mean for the same gene in PBMC from approximately 44 healthy donors. The reads, reprocessed by TCRdb, yield one row per CDR3 protein sequence and no DNA. None of the V and J calls come from the authors' own analysis; TCRdb made them. The sample table records about 7,200 distinct CDR3 sequences. Around 30% of the sample belongs to the ten largest clones.

To note about this clonotype: The target of this receptor is not known.

CDR1 and CDR2 are drawn from the germline V gene (reference sequence): LNHDA, SQIVND. The CDR3 numbers 14 residues from cysteine through phenylalanine. No DNA is recorded. The sequence is built from TRBV19 and TRBJ2-7; the D call from TCRdb, TRBD2, cannot be confirmed without DNA. What was sequenced was cells from a skin blister. The cell subset or site label here, explained by the study, means: unsorted cells from skin lesion blisters. This TCR came from a human donor with toxic epidermal necrolysis, a severe cutaneous drug reaction. The CDR3 protein is CASSTSGTSYEQYF.